This T cell receptor beta chain was profiled in a study of cytomegalovirus exposure and HLA in healthy donors. PCR was performed using 60 Vbeta and 13 Jbeta primers. This table comes from immunoSEQ multiplex PCR, and its TCRdb copy is limited to in-frame clones, with some not included. The sample carries approximately 160,000 clones, 80% to 90% recorded once. CDR1 and CDR2 (germline): SEHNR, FQNEAQ (reference sequence). The CDR3 spans 14 residues. Trimming took 5 bases from V and 2 from J; bases not matched to a gene: 3. Sequencing was done on a sample of PBMCs. The TCR was taken from a girl aged 10 to 17 in good health and CMV-seropositive. The chain couples TRBV7-9 to TRBJ1-1, with 9 bases fitting TRBD1. CDR3 sequence: CASSIQGANTEAFF. CDR3 DNA sequence: TGTGCCAGCAGCATACAGGGGGCTAACACTGAAGCTTTCTTT.